The T cell receptor (beta chain) described here comes from a study of Graves' ophthalmopathy and Graves' hyperthyroidism. From RNA, the CDR3 regions of TCR beta chains were amplified and sequenced. The workflow started with a first-round RT-PCR run with HTBI primers and then moved on to a second-round multiplex PCR. TCRdb reanalysed the multiplex PCR reads using MiXCR and keeps one entry per CDR3 protein. This repertoire shows hundreds of thousands of distinct CDR3 sequences, under 25% found once; its top ten account for approximately 3.2%. Stable hyperthyroidism referred to disease that showed no ophthalmopathy within 18 months of follow-up. Eligible hyperthyroidism cases comprised new diagnoses of under 2 months' duration in individuals aged 18 to 65. Orbital computed tomography, thyroid ultrasound, TRAb, serum thyroxine and clinical symptoms formed the basis of diagnosis. Germline V lookup: CDR1 MNHEY, CDR2 SMNVEV (reference sequence). V lost 5 bases and J lost 5; bases outside the gene matches: 7. The CDR3 spans 16 residues.

This clonotype was recorded at least ten times. Sample: peripheral blood. The TCR was taken from a woman between 18 and 29 years old with stable Graves' hyperthyroidism. This chain connects TRBV27 to TRBJ2-4, with TRBD2 matching 12 bases. The CDR3 reads CASSPRLAGVQNIQYF. The CDR3 DNA follows: TGTGCCAGCAGTCCCCGACTAGCGGGAGTCCAAAACATTCAGTACTTC.